The clone carrying this T cell receptor (beta chain) was seen many times. What it binds is unknown. The sample comes from a study of T-cell reconstitution after alpha-beta-depleted transplantation in children. Points from the study as a whole: It was surviving recipient T cells and thymic progenitors that gave some patients high TCRbeta diversity at day 60. Several hundred rapidly expanded clones from non-depleted graft cells reportedly supplied alpha-beta T cells about two months post-transplant. Hyperexpanded clones declined; after one year, newly produced T cells mostly supplied diversity.

There are 18 residues in the CDR3. CDR1 DFQATT and CDR2 SNEGSKA come from the germline V gene (reference sequence). J was trimmed by 4 bases and V by 1 base; bases with no gene match: 15. Unique molecular identifiers featured in how the TCRbeta library was prepared. TCRdb recomputed calls from the PCR reads with MiXCR, one row per CDR3 protein. The repertoire holds a few hundred thousand distinct CDR3 sequences, with about 7.3% as singletons. This specimen consisted of peripheral blood, obtained 360 days after TCRalphabeta/CD19-depleted stem cell transplant. The receptor's source is a female patient aged 2-15 years who had a stem cell transplant for Fanconi anemia, so the T cells may come from the graft donor. This chain joins TRBV20-1 and TRBJ1-5; the match to TRBD1 covers 8 bases. Here the CDR3 reads CSARVPGGSMRSNQPQHF. In DNA form, the CDR3 reads TGCAGTGCTAGAGTCCCAGGGGGCTCAATGAGGTCAAATCAGCCCCAGCATTTT.